These T cell receptor beta chains were read from a single sample in a study of T cell responses to AZD1222 COVID-19 vaccine. The data were produced by immunoSEQ multiplex PCR, yet TCRdb's version contains in-frame clones alone and is incomplete. The table includes about 120,000 clones, roughly 90% detected once. The specimen was peripheral blood, collected 28 days after the second dose of the MenACWY control vaccine. These receptors all come from an adult who received the MenACWY meningococcal vaccine as a control. Each CDR3 is given with its conserved first and last residue. D genes are given only for firm matches. Rows may omit the clone size; those that give it use once, few, many or a size class.

TRBD1	TRBV9	NA	22	TRBJ1-3	CASSVVRGGGSTGQNAGNTIYF	TGTGCCAGCAGCGTAGTTCGAGGTGGGGGATCGACGGGACAGAATGCTGGAAACACCATATATTTT
TRBD1	TRBV19	NA	17	TRBJ2-3	CASRRERDRGYTDTQYF	TGTGCCAGTAGGAGGGAAAGGGACAGGGGTTACACAGATACGCAGTATTTT
NA	TRBV28	NA	21	TRBJ2-4	CASSFLYRLGTASRGKNIQYF	TGTGCCAGCAGTTTCCTATATCGCCTGGGGACCGCTAGCCGAGGCAAAAACATTCAGTACTTC
TRBD1	TRBV2	once	13	TRBJ1-2	CASRVGQGYGYTF	TGTGCCAGCAGGGTAGGACAGGGCTATGGCTACACCTTC
TRBD2	TRBV10-1	NA	16	TRBJ2-1	CASSEGGTSGYNEQFF	TGCGCCAGCAGTGAAGGAGGGACTAGCGGGTACAATGAGCAGTTCTTC
TRBD2	TRBV5-1	NA	17	TRBJ2-3	CASSLGLAGDSTDTQYF	TGCGCCAGCAGCCTGGGACTAGCGGGAGACAGTACAGATACGCAGTATTTT
NA	TRBV20-1	NA	10	TRBJ2-5	CSAAQETQYF	TGCAGTGCTGCTCAAGAGACCCAGTACTTC
NA	TRBV5-1	NA	13	TRBJ1-1	CASSLVGATEAFF	TGCGCCAGCAGCTTGGTAGGGGCAACTGAAGCTTTCTTT
NA	TRBV28	NA	14	TRBJ1-3	CASRTGHSGNTIYF	TGTGCCAGCAGGACTGGACACTCTGGAAACACCATATATTTT
NA	TRBV2	NA	11	TRBJ1-1	CARAQNTEAFF	TGTGCCAGGGCCCAGAACACTGAAGCTTTCTTT
NA	TRBV4-1	once	11	TRBJ1-1	CASSQETEAFF	TGCGCCAGCAGCCAAGAGACTGAAGCTTTCTTT
NA	TRBV29-1	once	13	TRBJ1-1	CSVSIGSNTEAFF	TGCAGCGTATCGATCGGGAGTAACACTGAAGCTTTCTTT
NA	TRBV28	NA	15	TRBJ1-2	CASSLTRQDNYGYTF	TGTGCCAGCAGTTTGACCCGACAGGACAACTATGGCTACACCTTC
NA	TRBV28	NA	13	TRBJ1-1	CASTPNRQTEAFF	TGTGCCAGCACCCCTAATCGGCAGACTGAAGCTTTCTTT
TRBD1	TRBV19	once	17	TRBJ2-2	CASSIRGQGVSAGELFF	TGTGCCAGTAGTATCCGGGGACAGGGTGTTAGCGCCGGGGAGCTGTTTTTT
TRBD2	TRBV27	NA	19	TRBJ2-3	CASSLTGSGLAGGIDTQYF	TGTGCCAGCAGTTTAACGGGTTCGGGACTAGCGGGAGGGATAGATACGCAGTATTTT
NA	TRBV15	NA	13	TRBJ1-1	CATSRDTGTEAFF	TGTGCCACCAGCAGAGATACGGGGACAGAAGCTTTCTTT
NA	TRBV6-5	NA	16	TRBJ1-5	CASSYSRGPPAQPQHF	TGTGCCAGCAGTTACTCGAGAGGACCACCTGCCCAGCCCCAGCATTTT
NA	TRBV6-2/TRBV6-3	NA	15	TRBJ1-5	CASSYLVEGDQPQHF	TGTGCCAGCAGTTACTTGGTTGAGGGAGATCAGCCCCAGCATTTT
NA	TRBV6-5	few	15	TRBJ1-5	CASSKEGYSNQPQHF	TGTGCCAGCAGTAAGGAGGGCTATAGCAATCAGCCCCAGCATTTT
TRBD2	TRBV6-5	once	16	TRBJ2-1	CASSYSAGGSYNEQFF	TGTGCCAGCAGTTACAGTGCGGGAGGCTCCTACAATGAGCAGTTCTTC
NA	TRBV2	NA	14	TRBJ2-5	CASSEGGIQETQYF	TGTGCCAGCAGTGAAGGGGGGATCCAAGAGACCCAGTACTTC
TRBD1	TRBV6-1	NA	16	TRBJ1-2	CASSEHRGQGWYGYTF	TGTGCCAGCAGTGAACACCGGGGACAGGGGTGGTATGGCTACACCTTC